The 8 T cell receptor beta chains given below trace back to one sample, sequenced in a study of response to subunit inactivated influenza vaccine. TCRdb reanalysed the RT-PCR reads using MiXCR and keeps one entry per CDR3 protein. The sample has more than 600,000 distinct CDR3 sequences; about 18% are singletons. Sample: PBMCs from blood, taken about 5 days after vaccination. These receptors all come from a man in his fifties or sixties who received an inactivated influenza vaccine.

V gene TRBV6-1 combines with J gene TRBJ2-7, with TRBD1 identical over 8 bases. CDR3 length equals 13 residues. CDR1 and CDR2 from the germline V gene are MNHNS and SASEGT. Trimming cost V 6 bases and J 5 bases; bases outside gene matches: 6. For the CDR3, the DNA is TGTGCCAGCAGGAAAACAGGGGGACACGAGCAGTACTTC. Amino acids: CASRKTGGHEQYF.

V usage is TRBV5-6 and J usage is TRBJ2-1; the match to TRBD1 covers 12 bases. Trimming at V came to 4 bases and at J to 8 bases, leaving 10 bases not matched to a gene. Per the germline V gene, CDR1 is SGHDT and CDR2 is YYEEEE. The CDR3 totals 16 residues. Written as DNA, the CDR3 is TGTGCCAGCAGCCCCCTGCCGGGACAGGGGGCCGATGAGCAGTTCTTC. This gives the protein CASSPLPGQGADEQFF.

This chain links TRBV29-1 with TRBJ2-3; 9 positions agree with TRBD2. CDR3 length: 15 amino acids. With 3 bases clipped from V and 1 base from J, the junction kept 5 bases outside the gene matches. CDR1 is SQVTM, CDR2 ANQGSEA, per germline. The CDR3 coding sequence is TGCAGCGTTGATCGTAGCGGGAGCGGCACAGATACGCAGTATTTT. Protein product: CSVDRSGSGTDTQYF.

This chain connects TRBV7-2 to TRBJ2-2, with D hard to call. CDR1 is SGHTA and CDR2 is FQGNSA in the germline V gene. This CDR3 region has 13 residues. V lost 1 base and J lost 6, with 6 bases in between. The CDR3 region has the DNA TGTGCCAGCAGCTTAGTATATGCCGGGGAGCTGTTTTTT. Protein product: CASSLVYAGELFF.

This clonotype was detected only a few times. The DNA of the CDR3 is TGTGCCAGCAGTCCTGCGACAGGGGTGTACGAGCAGTACTTC. As protein: CASSPATGVYEQYF. The genes are TRBV6-1 and TRBJ2-7, with 8 bases aligning to TRBD1. Germline CDR1 reads MNHNS; CDR2 reads SASEGT. The V and J ends lost 5 bases and 4 bases, in that order; junction bases with no gene match: 7. The CDR3 consists of 14 residues.

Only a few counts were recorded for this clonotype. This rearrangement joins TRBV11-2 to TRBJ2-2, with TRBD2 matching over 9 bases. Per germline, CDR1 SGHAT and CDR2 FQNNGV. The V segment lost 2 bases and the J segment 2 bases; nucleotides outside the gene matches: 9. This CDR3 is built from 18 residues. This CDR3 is CASSLRAGGPTNTGELFF. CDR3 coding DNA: TGTGCCAGCAGCTTAAGAGCGGGGGGCCCCACCAACACCGGGGAGCTGTTTTTT. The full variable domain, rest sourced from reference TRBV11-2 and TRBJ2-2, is EAGVAQSPRYKIIEKRQSVAFWCNPISGHATLYWYQQILGQGPKLLIQFQNNGVVDDSQLPKDRFSAERLKGVDSTLKIQPAKLEDSAVYLCASSLRAGGPTNTGELFFGEGSRLTVL.

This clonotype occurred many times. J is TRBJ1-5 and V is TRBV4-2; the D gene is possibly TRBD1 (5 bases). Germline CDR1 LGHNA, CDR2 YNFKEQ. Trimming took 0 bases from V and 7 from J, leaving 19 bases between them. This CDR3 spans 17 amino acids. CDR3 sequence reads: CASSQDQVKGRGQPQHF. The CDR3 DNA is TGTGCCAGCAGCCAAGATCAGGTGAAGGGGCGGGGGCAGCCCCAGCATTTT.

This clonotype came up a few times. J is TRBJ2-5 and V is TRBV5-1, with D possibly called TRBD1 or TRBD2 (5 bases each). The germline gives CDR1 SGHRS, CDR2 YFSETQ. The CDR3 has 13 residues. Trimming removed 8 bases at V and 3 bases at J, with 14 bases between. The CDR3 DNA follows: TGCGCCAGTTTCCGGGACCAAGAAGAGACCCAGTACTTC. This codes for CASFRDQEETQYF. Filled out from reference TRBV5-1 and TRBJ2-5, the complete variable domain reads KAGVTQTPRYLIKTRGQQVTLSCSPISGHRSVSWYQQTPGQGLQFLFEYFSETQRNKGNFPGRFSGRQFSNSRSEMNVSTLELGDSALYLCASFRDQEETQYFGPGTRLLVL.